This is a list of T cell receptor beta chains from one sample in a study of cytomegalovirus exposure and HLA in healthy donors. Clones were read by immunoSEQ multiplex PCR, and TCRdb kept only the in-frame ones, dropping some. The sample holds roughly 130,000 clones, less than 80% seen once. The sequencing sample was made of PBMCs. These receptors were taken from a man aged 35-49 years in good health and CMV-seropositive. Both conserved end residues are part of each CDR3. A D gene is named only where the DNA matches it firmly. Not all rows give a size; the values are once, few, many and, for expanded clones, a class.

TRBV28,17,TRBJ1-2,-,-,TGTGCCAGCAGTTTACCTTCCGTGCCTGGGGGAGGCTATGGCTACACCTTC,CASSLPSVPGGGYGYTF
TRBV29-1,13,TRBJ1-4,-,once,TGCAGCGTTGAAGGGACCGAACGGGGAAAACTGTTTTTT,CSVEGTERGKLFF
TRBV7-2,13,TRBJ2-3,-,-,TGTGCCAGCAGCACCTTCCTCAGAGATACGCAGTATTTT,CASSTFLRDTQYF
TRBV11-2,15,TRBJ2-2,TRBD2,-,TGTGCCAGCAGCCCCGGGACTAGAGAGACCGGGGAGCTGTTTTTT,CASSPGTRETGELFF
TRBV7-9,14,TRBJ2-7,TRBD1,-,TGTGCCAGCAGCCTAAGGGGACAGGGAAACGAGCAGTACTTC,CASSLRGQGNEQYF
TRBV4-2,13,TRBJ2-3,-,-,TGTGCCAGCAGCCAAGAGCGGCAAGATACGCAGTATTTT,CASSQERQDTQYF
TRBV2,13,TRBJ1-1,TRBD1,-,TGTGCCAGCAATGACAGGGTAATTACTGAAGCTTTCTTT,CASNDRVITEAFF
TRBV25-1,12,TRBJ2-1,-,-,TGTGCCAGCAGTGCAAGTGGCCTGGAGCAGTTCTTC,CASSASGLEQFF
TRBV7-9,13,TRBJ1-1,-,-,TGTGCCAGCAGCCGCGGGGGCGGAACTGAAGCTTTCTTT,CASSRGGGTEAFF
TRBV27,11,TRBJ2-2,-,-,TGTGCCACCTGGAGGGGTGGGGAGCTGTTTTTT,CATWRGGELFF
TRBV7-9,15,TRBJ2-1,-,-,TGTGCCAGCAGCTTAGTTGCGGGGAAAAAGAATGAGCAGTTCTTC,CASSLVAGKKNEQFF
TRBV18,16,TRBJ1-4,TRBD1,-,TGTGCCAGCTCACCATGGACAGGGAGGCAGAGTGAAAAACTGTTTTTT,CASSPWTGRQSEKLFF
TRBV7-2,17,TRBJ2-2,TRBD2,-,TGTGCCAGCAGCTTAGACGAAGCGGGGGTCAGGGCCGGGGAGCTGTTTTTT,CASSLDEAGVRAGELFF
TRBV28,17,TRBJ2-4,-,-,TGTGCCAGCAGTTTACAGGGGTTCCGATTAGCCAAAAACATTCAGTACTTC,CASSLQGFRLAKNIQYF
TRBV9,14,TRBJ1-6,-,-,TGTGCCAGCAGCTTTGGGGCAGAAGCTTCACCCCTCCACTTT,CASSFGAEASPLHF
TRBV18,14,TRBJ1-1,-,-,TGTGCCAGCTCACCCTTAGCCTTAAACACTGAAGCTTTCTTT,CASSPLALNTEAFF
TRBV29-1,13,TRBJ2-7,TRBD2,-,TGCAGCGTAATAGCGGGAGGAGTAGGCGAGCAGTACTTC,CSVIAGGVGEQYF
TRBV5-1,15,TRBJ2-7,-,-,TGCGCCAGCAGCTTGGCCGGGGACAAGGGATACGAGCAGTACTTC,CASSLAGDKGYEQYF
TRBV6-1,13,TRBJ2-5,-,-,TGTGCCAGCAGCCCCAGGGTCCAAGAGACCCAGTACTTC,CASSPRVQETQYF
TRBV27,16,TRBJ1-4,-,few,TGTGCCAGCAGTCCCACGGGGAGGGGAACTAATGAAAAACTGTTTTTT,CASSPTGRGTNEKLFF